These 21 T cell receptor beta chains share one sample of origin, sequenced in a study of long-term antiretroviral therapy in people with HIV. Version v3.0 of the immunoSEQ assay was performed at survey level. Profiling relied on immunoSEQ multiplex PCR, and the TCRdb table lists in-frame clones only, not all of them. The sample lists around 23,000 clones, about 91% occurring once. The source material was unsorted PBMCs, sampled 1.8 years before starting antiretroviral therapy. These receptors were taken from a man aged 50 or older with HIV.

V and J are TRBV19 and TRBJ2-3; no reliable D call. V lost 6 bases and J 4 bases, leaving 14 bases between the germline ends. The germline V gene encodes CDR1 LNHDA and CDR2 SQIVND (reference sequence). The CDR3 contains 14 residues. CDR3 amino acids: CASSVAVPPDTQYF. The CDR3 nucleotides read TGTGCCAGTAGCGTAGCAGTACCTCCAGATACGCAGTATTTT.

The rearrangement links TRBV30 to TRBJ2-1, with 8 bases lining up with TRBD1. CDR3 size: 12 residues. V was clipped by 4 bases and J by 7 bases; unmatched bases: 3. Germline V gene data show CDR1 as GTSNPN and CDR2 as SVGIG (reference sequence). Here the CDR3 reads CAWNRGTNEQFF. Written as DNA, the CDR3 is TGTGCCTGGAACAGGGGGACTAATGAGCAGTTCTTC.

This chain connects TRBV6-5 to TRBJ2-7; TRBD1 agrees at 9 bases. Losses at the gene ends were 6 bases for V and 0 bases for J; bases not matched to a gene: 3. CDR1 is MNHEY and CDR2 is SVGAGI in the germline V gene. The CDR3 loop spans 14 amino acids. The CDR3 coding sequence is TGTGCCAGCAGGGGACAGGGACTCTCCTACGAGCAGTACTTC. The encoded protein is CASRGQGLSYEQYF.

This chain joins TRBV4-3 and TRBJ1-3; D gene unclear. Germline CDR1 is LGHNA and CDR2 is YSLEER. The CDR3 runs 18 residues. V lost 1 base and J lost 0, with 16 bases in between. CDR3 sequence reads: CASSQVWEGFGSGNTIYF. The CDR3 DNA reads as TGCGCCAGCAGCCAAGTTTGGGAAGGCTTCGGCTCTGGAAACACCATATATTTT.

The rearrangement links TRBV19 to TRBJ2-1; 14 nucleotides agree with TRBD2. Germline CDR1 and CDR2: LNHDA and SQIVND (reference sequence). The CDR3 runs to 16 residues. The trim removed 4 bases at V and 9 bases at J, leaving 8 bases unmatched. The CDR3 DNA reads TGTGCCAGTAGTAGGGGACTAGCGGGAGTGTATAGTGAGCAGTTCTTC. Residues: CASSRGLAGVYSEQFF.

The gene calls are TRBV14 and TRBJ2-1; D is uncertain. Germline V gene lookup returns CDR1 SGHDN and CDR2 FVKESK. V was shortened by 0 bases and J by 7 bases, with 7 bases between the two germline ends. This CDR3 has 13 residues. The CDR3 loop is CASSQDRGNEQFF. DNA for the CDR3: TGTGCCAGCAGCCAAGATCGTGGAAATGAGCAGTTCTTC.

The chain couples TRBV5-1 to TRBJ1-2; D unresolved. CDR1 is SGHRS, CDR2 YFSETQ, per germline. V was cut by 3 bases and J by 6 bases, with 9 bases left in between. CDR3 length equals 12 residues. CDR3 amino acids: CASSSTIDGYTF. CDR3 DNA: TGCGCCAGCAGCTCGACTATAGATGGCTACACCTTC. The variable domain in full, completed from reference TRBV5-1 and TRBJ1-2, reads KAGVTQTPRYLIKTRGQQVTLSCSPISGHRSVSWYQQTPGQGLQFLFEYFSETQRNKGNFPGRFSGRQFSNSRSEMNVSTLELGDSALYLCASSSTIDGYTFGSGTRLTVV.

In regard to this clone: One end of the junction does not line up with germline, which may come from a read error. This chain uses TRBV7-7 with TRBJ1-6; D remains unclear. Germline assignment: CDR1 SSHAT and CDR2 FNYEAQ (reference sequence). This CDR3 comprises 13 residues. The CDR3 nucleotides read TGTGCTAGCAGCCCGCTAGGTTCTTCACCCCTCCACTTT. Encoded protein: CASSPLGSSPLHF.

V is TRBV27 and J is TRBJ2-5; possibly TRBD1 or TRBD2 for D (5 bases each). The CDR3 extends over 13 amino acids. The V end was cut by 4 bases, the J end by 7 bases, with 13 bases between. Germline CDR1 MNHEY, CDR2 SMNVEV (reference sequence). DNA for the CDR3: TGTGCCAGCAGTTACCCCGGGACCAGGACCCAGTACTTC. Translated, it gives CASSYPGTRTQYF.

V gene TRBV5-6 combines with J gene TRBJ2-3, with unresolved D. The CDR3 has 14 residues. Germline CDR1 is SGHDT and CDR2 is YYEEEE. Trimming took 2 bases from V and 2 from J, leaving 9 bases between them. CDR3 protein: CASSFGGPTDTQYF. In DNA, the CDR3 is TGTGCCAGCAGCTTTGGTGGTCCCACAGATACGCAGTATTTT. Looking up the rest from reference TRBV5-6 and TRBJ2-3 gives the full variable domain: DAGVTQSPTHLIKTRGQQVTLRCSPKSGHDTVSWYQQALGQGPQFIFQYYEEEERQRGNFPDRFSGHQFPNYSSELNVNALLLGDSALYLCASSFGGPTDTQYFGPGTRLTVL.

The J gene is TRBJ1-5, the V gene TRBV2, with D maybe TRBD1 (5 bases). The germline V gene encodes CDR1 SNHLY and CDR2 FYNNEI. CDR3 size: 14 residues. V lost 5 bases and J 4 bases, leaving 12 bases between the germline ends. The CDR3 DNA reads as TGTGCCAGCAGTCCAGGGAATTGGAATCAGCCCCAGCATTTT. This translates into CASSPGNWNQPQHF.

V is TRBV5-1 and J is TRBJ1-3; TRBD1 might be the D (6 bases). The CDR3 spans 16 residues. The germline CDR1 and CDR2 sequences are SGHRS and YFSETQ. With 4 bases removed from V and 4 bases from J, the gap between germline ends came to 18 bases. This CDR3 reads CASSPTGGLQGNTIYF. For the CDR3, the DNA is TGCGCCAGCAGCCCGACAGGAGGTCTTCAAGGAAACACCATATATTTT.

By share, this clone counts as large. The V gene is TRBV7-3, the J gene TRBJ2-6; no firm D call. V lost 3 bases to trimming and J lost 1 base, with 10 bases between them. CDR1 SGHTA and CDR2 FQGTGA come from the germline V gene. This CDR3 spans 16 amino acids. The CDR3 is CASSFLGASGANVLTF. The CDR3 nucleotides read TGTGCCAGCAGCTTTTTGGGTGCATCTGGGGCCAACGTCCTGACTTTC. The full variable domain, its missing parts supplied by reference TRBV7-3 and TRBJ2-6, is GAGVSQTPSNKVTEKGKYVELRCDPISGHTALYWYRQSLGQGPEFLIYFQGTGAADDSGLPNDRFFAVRPEGSVSTLKIQRTERGDSAVYLCASSFLGASGANVLTFGAGSRLTVL.

This chain uses TRBV7-2 with TRBJ2-2; D call uncertain. This CDR3 has 16 residues. The V and J ends lost 5 bases and 1 base respectively, with 14 bases between them. The germline gives CDR1 SGHTA, CDR2 FQGNSA. The DNA for the CDR3 is TGTGCCAGCAGCCTCATGCCTAGTGGGAACACCGGGGAGCTGTTTTTT. Translated, it gives CASSLMPSGNTGELFF.

The count of this clone is one. The gene calls are TRBV25-1 and TRBJ1-4; TRBD1 agrees at 11 bases. CDR3 length equals 17 residues. V trimming: 1 base; J trimming: 2 bases; junction bases outside the gene matches: 3. Germline CDR1 MGHDK, CDR2 SYGVNS. The CDR3 DNA follows: TGTGCCAGCAGTGAATTCAGGACAGGGGGCACTAATGAAAAACTGTTTTTT. Translation gives CASSEFRTGGTNEKLFF.

The V and J genes are TRBV5-1 and TRBJ2-7; TRBD1 agrees at 10 bases. CDR1 and CDR2 from the germline V gene are SGHRS and YFSETQ. This CDR3 spans 16 amino acids. The trim removed 4 bases at V and 6 bases at J, leaving 13 bases unmatched. The CDR3 nucleotides read TGCGCCAGCAGCGAGGGACAGGGGATCCGCTACGGCGAGCAGTACTTC. Amino acid sequence: CASSEGQGIRYGEQYF.

The rearrangement links TRBV9 to TRBJ2-7, with D possibly being TRBD2 (6 bases). The ends were cut back, 4 bases at V and 4 bases at J, with 18 bases in the middle. The CDR3 has 15 amino acids. From germline, CDR1 is SGDLS and CDR2 YYNGEE. The CDR3 region is CASSLTGTGSYEQYF. For the CDR3, the DNA is TGTGCCAGCAGCCTAACCGGGACTGGGTCATACGAGCAGTACTTC.

The chain carries TRBV7-7 and TRBJ1-5, with TRBD1 identical over 9 bases. The V gene's germline CDR1 is SSHAT and CDR2 FNYEAQ (reference sequence). The ends lost 11 bases at V and 1 base at J; junction bases unmatched: 9. CDR3 length: 15 amino acids. The CDR3 DNA is TGTGCCCCCCGGGTGACAGGGGGGAGCAATCAGCCCCAGCATTTT. Translation: CAPRVTGGSNQPQHF. Based on the CDR3 plus reference TRBV7-7 and TRBJ1-5, the full variable domain is GAGVSQSPRYKVTKRGQDVTLRCDPISSHATLYWYQQALGQGPEFLTYFNYEAQPDKSGLPSDRFSAERPEGSISTLTIQRTEQRDSAMYRCAPRVTGGSNQPQHFGDGTRLSIL.

The chain joins TRBV7-9 to TRBJ1-1; 7 bases agree with TRBD1. CDR1 SEHNR and CDR2 FQNEAQ come from the germline V gene (reference sequence). V trimming: 5 bases; J trimming: 3 bases; junction bases outside the gene matches: 3. The CDR3 runs 13 residues. CDR3 amino acids: CASSATGDTEAFF. The CDR3, as DNA: TGTGCCAGCAGCGCTACAGGGGACACTGAAGCTTTCTTT.

The chain combines TRBV9 with TRBJ2-1, with 9 bases lining up with TRBD2. Germline CDR1 and CDR2: SGDLS and YYNGEE. The CDR3 sequence is 15 residues long. V lost 3 bases to trimming and J lost 5 bases; unmatched junction nucleotides: 6. CDR3 DNA sequence: TGTGCCAGCAGCGCGGTCAGACTAGCGGACAATGAGCAGTTCTTC. Its translation is CASSAVRLADNEQFF.

The genes are TRBV16 and TRBJ1-4; maybe TRBD1 (6 bases). Germline CDR1 KGHSY, CDR2 FQNENV. V lost 4 bases and J lost 7, with 16 bases in between. The CDR3 runs to 15 residues. CDR3 sequence reads: CASSLRQAVGEKLFF. CDR3 DNA: TGTGCCAGCAGCCTGCGACAGGCTGTGGGTGAAAAACTGTTTTTT.